The 8 T cell receptor beta chains given below trace back to one sample, sequenced in a study of blood T cell repertoires in COVID-19. The repertoire was sequenced with immunoSEQ multiplex PCR; TCRdb's copy has only in-frame clones and lacks some. The sample carries approximately 110,000 clones, roughly 83% recorded once. Sequencing was done on a sample of peripheral blood. Receptor source: a woman aged 70 to 79 with acute or convalescent COVID-19.

The CDR3 reads CASSVEQDTEAFF. In DNA form, the CDR3 reads TGTGCCAGCAGCGTAGAACAGGACACTGAAGCTTTCTTT. The V gene is TRBV9, the J gene TRBJ1-1; D perhaps matches TRBD1 (5 bases). Per germline, CDR1 SGDLS and CDR2 YYNGEE. V lost 0 bases to trimming and J lost 3 bases, with 6 bases between them. This CDR3 has 13 residues.

The rearrangement links TRBV28 to TRBJ2-7, with D unclear. The germline V gene encodes CDR1 MDHEN and CDR2 SYDVKM. The CDR3 has 11 residues. The CDR3 region is CATNRYGEQYF. The CDR3 DNA is TGTGCGACAAATCGGTATGGGGAGCAGTACTTC. Drawing the rest from reference TRBV28 and TRBJ2-7, the complete variable domain is DVKVTQSSRYLVKRTGEKVFLECVQDMDHENMFWYRQDPGLGLRLIYFSYDVKMKEKGDIPEGYSVSREKKERFSLILESASTNQTSMYLCATNRYGEQYFGPGTRLTVT.

The gene calls are TRBV30 and TRBJ2-5, with D possibly TRBD1 on 6 matching bases. CDR1 is GTSNPN and CDR2 is SVGIG in the germline V gene (reference sequence). V lost 0 bases, J lost 1 base, and 9 bases lay in between. The CDR3 extends over 14 amino acids. In nucleotides, the CDR3 is TGTGCCTGGAGTGTAGGGGGAAGCCAAGAGACCCAGTACTTC. Translating gives CAWSVGGSQETQYF.

V and J are TRBV6-5 and TRBJ2-3; perhaps TRBD2 as D (5 bases). Germline V gene lookup returns CDR1 MNHEY and CDR2 SVGAGI. The V and J ends lost 8 bases and 4 bases respectively, with 10 bases between them. CDR3 size: 12 residues. The CDR3 DNA reads TGTGCCAGCGGTAGCGAGGCAGATACGCAGTATTTT. Residues: CASGSEADTQYF.

The chain joins TRBV5-1 to TRBJ2-7; 8 nucleotides match TRBD1. The germline CDR1 and CDR2 sequences are SGHRS and YFSETQ. This CDR3 has 15 amino acids. V shed 0 bases, J shed 7 bases, and the junction held 9 bases outside the gene matches. The CDR3 sequence is CASSLAGRGQREQYF. The DNA of the CDR3 is TGCGCCAGCAGCTTGGCCGGCAGGGGGCAGCGGGAGCAGTACTTC.

CDR3 nucleotides: TGTGCCAGCAGCTTCGGACTAGCGGGGGGGAAAGAGACCCAGTACTTC. This codes for CASSFGLAGGKETQYF. V gene TRBV5-5 combines with J gene TRBJ2-5; 15 bases fit TRBD2. The germline V gene encodes CDR1 SGHKS and CDR2 YYEKEE (reference sequence). Trimming cost V 2 bases and J 3 bases; bases outside gene matches: 2. CDR3 size: 16 residues.

The V gene is TRBV19, the J gene TRBJ2-5, with D perhaps matching TRBD2 (6 bases). Germline CDR1 LNHDA, CDR2 SQIVND (reference sequence). The CDR3 contains 13 residues. Trimming cost V 5 bases and J 7 bases, with 14 bases left between them. CDR3 bases: TGTGCCAGTAGTCGAACCGTCGGGGGGACCCAGTACTTC. Amino acids: CASSRTVGGTQYF. The variable domain in full, with the rest retrieved from reference TRBV19 and TRBJ2-5, is DGGITQSPKYLFRKEGQNVTLSCEQNLNHDAMYWYRQDPGQGLRLIYYSQIVNDFQKGDIAEGYSVSREKKESFPLTVTSAQKNPTAFYLCASSRTVGGTQYFGPGTRLLVL.

This clone occurred once. The chain joins TRBV3-1 (or the pseudogene TRBV3-2) to TRBJ2-1, with D hard to call. This CDR3 region has 15 residues. CDR1 and CDR2 (germline): LGHDT, YNNKEL (reference sequence). V was shortened by 0 bases and J by 8 bases, with 14 bases between the two germline ends. The CDR3 nucleotides are TGTGCCAGCAGCCAAGACGTGGCCCGTGAGGATGAGCAGTTCTTC. This sequence encodes CASSQDVAREDEQFF.